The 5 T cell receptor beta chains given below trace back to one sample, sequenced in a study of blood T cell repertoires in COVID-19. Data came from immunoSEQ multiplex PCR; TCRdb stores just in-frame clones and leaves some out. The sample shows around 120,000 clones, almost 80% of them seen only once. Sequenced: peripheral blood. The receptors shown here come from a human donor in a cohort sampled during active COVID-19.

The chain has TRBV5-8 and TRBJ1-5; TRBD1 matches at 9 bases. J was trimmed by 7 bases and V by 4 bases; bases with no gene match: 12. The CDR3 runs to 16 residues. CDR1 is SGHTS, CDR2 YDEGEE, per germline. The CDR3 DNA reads TGTGCCAGCAGCCCCTGGACAGGGGATAGCTGGCAGCCCCAGCATTTT. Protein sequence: CASSPWTGDSWQPQHF.

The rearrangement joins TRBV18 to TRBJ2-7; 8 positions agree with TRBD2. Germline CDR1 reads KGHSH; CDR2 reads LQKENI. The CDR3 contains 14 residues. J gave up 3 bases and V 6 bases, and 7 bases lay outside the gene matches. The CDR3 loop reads CASSPGGSGYEQYF. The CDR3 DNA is TGTGCCAGCTCCCCGGGGGGGTCGGGCTACGAGCAGTACTTC. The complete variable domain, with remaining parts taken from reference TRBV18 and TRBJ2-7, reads NAGVMQNPRHLVRRRGQEARLRCSPMKGHSHVYWYRQLPEEGLKFMVYLQKENIIDESGMPKERFSAEFPKEGPSILRIQQVVRGDSAAYFCASSPGGSGYEQYFGPGTRLTVT.

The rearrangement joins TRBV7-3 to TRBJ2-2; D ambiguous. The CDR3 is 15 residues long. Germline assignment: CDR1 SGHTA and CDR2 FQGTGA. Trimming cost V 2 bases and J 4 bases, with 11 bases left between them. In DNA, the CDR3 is TGTGCCAGCAGCTTATTTGTTAGGAGCACCGGGGAGCTGTTTTTT. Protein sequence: CASSLFVRSTGELFF.

CDR3 in amino acids: CASSIRLAHEQYF. CDR3 sequence (DNA): TGTGCCAGTAGTATTCGCCTAGCCCACGAGCAGTACTTC. The rearrangement uses TRBV19 and TRBJ2-7, with D possibly being TRBD2 (5 bases). This CDR3 spans 13 amino acids. Trimming left V 3 bases short and J 5 bases short, with 11 bases between. The germline CDR1 and CDR2 sequences are LNHDA and SQIVND (reference sequence). The full variable domain, rest sourced from reference TRBV19 and TRBJ2-7, is DGGITQSPKYLFRKEGQNVTLSCEQNLNHDAMYWYRQDPGQGLRLIYYSQIVNDFQKGDIAEGYSVSREKKESFPLTVTSAQKNPTAFYLCASSIRLAHEQYFGPGTRLTVT.

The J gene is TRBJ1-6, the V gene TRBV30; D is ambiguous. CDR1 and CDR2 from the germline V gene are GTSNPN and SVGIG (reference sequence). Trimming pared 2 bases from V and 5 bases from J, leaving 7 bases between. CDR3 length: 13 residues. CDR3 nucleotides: TGTGCCTGGAGTTCACAGAATAATTCACCCCTCCACTTT. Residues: CAWSSQNNSPLHF.